This TCR beta chain came from a study of type 1 and type 2 diabetes patients. Study at large: CD4+ or CD8+ T cells were positively selected from PBMCs with microbeads.

Genomic DNA was the PCR template. Amplification of the beta chain CDR3 used 30 forward and 13 reverse multiplex primers. MiXCR was run by TCRdb on the multiplex PCR reads, yielding one entry per CDR3 protein. This sample has about 290,000 distinct CDR3 sequences, with more than 45% found just once. The CDR3 contains 13 residues. Between the trimmed V and J ends, which lost 5 bases and 8 bases, there was a span of 15 bases. Germline assignment: CDR1 PRHDT and CDR2 FYEKMQ (reference sequence). Overall study findings and caveats: In CD4+ and CD8+ T cells, type 2 diabetes diversity exceeded type 1. Type 2 diabetes and control V and J usage correlated highly, around 0.97.

In the case of this clonotype: Antigen specificity is unknown.

Source material: peripheral blood mononuclear cells (PBMCs). The origin of this receptor is a man younger than 35 with type 2 diabetes. The V call is TRBV13, the J call TRBJ1-2; possibly TRBD1 for D (5 bases). CDR3 amino acids: CASSPRGEGGYTF. The CDR3, as DNA: TGTGCCAGCAGCCCCCGAGGGGAAGGCGGCTACACCTTC.